Listed below are T cell receptor beta chains from one sample, sequenced in a study of blood T cells in healthy people across ages. TCRdb independently ran MiXCR on the 5' RACE reads; one entry per CDR3 protein. Of 1.5 million to 1.9 million distinct CDR3 sequences listed, roughly 43% were seen once; the top ten hold about 4%. Material for sequencing was blood. The origin of the receptors is a woman between 18 and 29 years old in good health. Each CDR3 is given with its conserved first and last residue. The D gene is left open where the match is weak.

v_gene,d_gene,j_gene,CDR3aa
TRBV5-1,NA,TRBJ1-6,CASSPVSSYNSPLHF
TRBV11-2,NA,TRBJ1-2,CASSTGRTWGPNYGYTF
TRBV10-3,NA,TRBJ1-1,CAISEGRNAEAFF
TRBV20-1,NA,TRBJ2-7,CSASFRAKVNEQYF
TRBV7-9,TRBD1,TRBJ1-3,CASSIAGTGTGNTIYF
TRBV29-1,NA,TRBJ2-5,CSVDPSGMTGTQYF
TRBV6-2/TRBV6-3,TRBD2,TRBJ2-1,CASRTGTSFDNEQFF
TRBV2,NA,TRBJ1-6,CASRGGVWNSPLHF
TRBV12-3/TRBV12-4,NA,TRBJ1-5,CASSLGVVGQPQHF
TRBV2,NA,TRBJ2-3,CASSESQLTLSTDTQYF
TRBV5-6,NA,NA,CASSLLTGPYNEQYF
TRBV7-3,NA,TRBJ2-1,CASSLTPSGEQFF
TRBV20-1,NA,TRBJ2-7,CSATDYQYEQYF
TRBV12-3/TRBV12-4,NA,TRBJ1-5,CASRSPGGGNQPQHF
TRBV6-6,TRBD1,TRBJ1-6,CASRSSGQGSSPLHF
TRBV6-6,NA,TRBJ2-5,CASSYSRPSETQYF
TRBV5-4,TRBD2,TRBJ2-7,CASSRDVLAEAYEQYF
TRBV7-8,TRBD1,TRBJ1-2,CASSLDFRTGEDYGYTF
TRBV7-2,TRBD2,TRBJ2-1,CASSLTSGRGNEQFF